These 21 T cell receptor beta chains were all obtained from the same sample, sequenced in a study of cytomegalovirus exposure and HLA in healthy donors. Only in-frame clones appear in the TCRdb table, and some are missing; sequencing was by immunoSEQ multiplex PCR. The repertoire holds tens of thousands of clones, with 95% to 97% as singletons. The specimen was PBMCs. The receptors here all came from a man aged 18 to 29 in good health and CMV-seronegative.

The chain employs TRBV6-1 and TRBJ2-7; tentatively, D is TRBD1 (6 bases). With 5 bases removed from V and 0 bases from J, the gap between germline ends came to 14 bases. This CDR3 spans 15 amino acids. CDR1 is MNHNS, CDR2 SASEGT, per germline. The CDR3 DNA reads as TGTGCCAGCAGTTTAGCCGGGACACTCTCCTACGAGCAGTACTTC. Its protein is CASSLAGTLSYEQYF.

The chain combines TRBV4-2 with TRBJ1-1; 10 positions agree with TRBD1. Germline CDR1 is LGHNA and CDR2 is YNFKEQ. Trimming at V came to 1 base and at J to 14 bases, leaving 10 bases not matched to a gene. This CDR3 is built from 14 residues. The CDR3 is CASSQGVTGGEVFF. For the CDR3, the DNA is TGTGCCAGCAGCCAAGGGGTGACAGGGGGCGAGGTCTTCTTT.

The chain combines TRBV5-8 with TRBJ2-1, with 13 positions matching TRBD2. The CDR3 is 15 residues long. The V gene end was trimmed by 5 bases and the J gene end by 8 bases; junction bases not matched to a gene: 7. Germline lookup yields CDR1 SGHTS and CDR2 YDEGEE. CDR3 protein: CASRTGLAGKYEQFF. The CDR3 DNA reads TGTGCCAGCAGGACGGGACTAGCGGGAAAGTATGAGCAGTTCTTC.

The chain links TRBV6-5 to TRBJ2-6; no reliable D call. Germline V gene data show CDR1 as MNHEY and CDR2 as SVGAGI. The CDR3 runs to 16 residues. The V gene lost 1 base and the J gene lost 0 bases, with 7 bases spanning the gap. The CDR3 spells CASSYWRSSGANVLTF. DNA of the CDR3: TGTGCCAGCAGTTACTGGCGGAGCTCTGGGGCCAACGTCCTGACTTTC.

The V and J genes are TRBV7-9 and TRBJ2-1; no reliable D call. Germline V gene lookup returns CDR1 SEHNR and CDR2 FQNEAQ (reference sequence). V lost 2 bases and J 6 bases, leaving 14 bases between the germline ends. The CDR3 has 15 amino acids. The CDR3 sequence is CASSLTFGPGNEQFF. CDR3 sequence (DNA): TGTGCCAGCAGCTTAACATTTGGGCCAGGCAATGAGCAGTTCTTC.

The CDR3 loop is CASSPRDTYEQYF. The DNA for the CDR3 is TGTGCCAGCAGCCCTCGAGACACCTACGAGCAGTACTTC. The chain recombines TRBV7-9 with TRBJ2-7; no reliable D call. Germline assignment: CDR1 SEHNR and CDR2 FQNEAQ (reference sequence). V lost 5 bases to trimming and J lost 2 bases, with 10 bases between them. The length of the CDR3 is 13 residues.

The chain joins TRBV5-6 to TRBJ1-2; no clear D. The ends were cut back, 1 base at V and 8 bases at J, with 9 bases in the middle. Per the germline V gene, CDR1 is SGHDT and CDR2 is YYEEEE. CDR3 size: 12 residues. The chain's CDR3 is CASSLNRRGYTF. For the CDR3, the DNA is TGTGCCAGCAGCTTGAACCGCCGGGGCTACACCTTC.

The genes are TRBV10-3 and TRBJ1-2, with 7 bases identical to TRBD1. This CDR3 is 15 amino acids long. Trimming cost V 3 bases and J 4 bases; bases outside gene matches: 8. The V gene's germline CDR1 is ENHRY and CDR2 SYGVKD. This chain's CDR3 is CAISEDVGGGYGYTF. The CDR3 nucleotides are TGTGCCATCAGTGAAGATGTAGGGGGCGGCTATGGCTACACCTTC.

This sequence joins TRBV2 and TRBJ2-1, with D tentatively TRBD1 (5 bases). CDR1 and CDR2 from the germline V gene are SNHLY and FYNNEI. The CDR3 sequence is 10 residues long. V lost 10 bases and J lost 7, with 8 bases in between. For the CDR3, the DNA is TGTGCCACTAGGGGAAATGAGCAGTTCTTC. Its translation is CATRGNEQFF.

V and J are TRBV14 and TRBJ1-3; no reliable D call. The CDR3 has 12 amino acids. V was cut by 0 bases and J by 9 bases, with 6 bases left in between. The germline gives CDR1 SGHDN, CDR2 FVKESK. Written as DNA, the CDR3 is TGTGCCAGCAGCCAAGAGGCGGGCACCATATATTTT. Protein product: CASSQEAGTIYF.

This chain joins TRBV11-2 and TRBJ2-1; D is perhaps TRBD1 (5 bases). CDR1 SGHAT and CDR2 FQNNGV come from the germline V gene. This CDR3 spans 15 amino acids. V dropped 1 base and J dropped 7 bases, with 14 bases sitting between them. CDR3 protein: CASSLGTGRRNEQFF. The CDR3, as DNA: TGTGCCAGCAGCTTAGGCACAGGTCGCCGGAATGAGCAGTTCTTC.

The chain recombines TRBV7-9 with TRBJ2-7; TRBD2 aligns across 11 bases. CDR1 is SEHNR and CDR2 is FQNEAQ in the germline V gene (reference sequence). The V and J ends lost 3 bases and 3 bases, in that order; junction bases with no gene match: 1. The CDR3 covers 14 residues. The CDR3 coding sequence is TGTGCCAGCAGCTTCGGGACTAGCGGCTACGAGCAGTACTTC. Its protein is CASSFGTSGYEQYF.

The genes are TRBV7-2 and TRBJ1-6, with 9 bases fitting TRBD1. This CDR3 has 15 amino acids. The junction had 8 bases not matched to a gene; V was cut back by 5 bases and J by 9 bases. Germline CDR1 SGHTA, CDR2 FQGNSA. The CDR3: CASSPMGQGGSPLHF. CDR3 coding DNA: TGTGCCAGCAGCCCGATGGGACAGGGCGGTTCACCCCTCCACTTT. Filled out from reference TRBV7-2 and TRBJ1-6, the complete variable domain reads GAGVSQSPSNKVTEKGKDVELRCDPISGHTALYWYRQSLGQGLEFLIYFQGNSAPDKSGLPSDRFSAERTGGSVSTLTIQRTQQEDSAVYLCASSPMGQGGSPLHFGNGTRLTVT.

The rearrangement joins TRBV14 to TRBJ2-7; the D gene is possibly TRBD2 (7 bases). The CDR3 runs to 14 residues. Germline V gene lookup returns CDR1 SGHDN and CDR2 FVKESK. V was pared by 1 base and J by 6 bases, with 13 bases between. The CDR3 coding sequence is TGTGCCAGCAGCCAAGGAGGGGGGGCAGGCGAGCAGTACTTC. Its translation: CASSQGGGAGEQYF.

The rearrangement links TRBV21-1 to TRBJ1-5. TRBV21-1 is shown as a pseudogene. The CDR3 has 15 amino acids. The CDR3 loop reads CASSKGGGPNQPQHF. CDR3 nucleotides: TGTGCCAGCAGCAAGGGGGGGGGTCCCAATCAGCCCCAGCATTTT.

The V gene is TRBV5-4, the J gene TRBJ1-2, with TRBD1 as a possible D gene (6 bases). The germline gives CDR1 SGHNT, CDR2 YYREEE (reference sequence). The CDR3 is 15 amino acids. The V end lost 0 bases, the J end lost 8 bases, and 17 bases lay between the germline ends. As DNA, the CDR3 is TGTGCCAGCAGCTTGGCCGGGAGGGGGGTCGGAGGCTACACCTTC. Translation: CASSLAGRGVGGYTF.

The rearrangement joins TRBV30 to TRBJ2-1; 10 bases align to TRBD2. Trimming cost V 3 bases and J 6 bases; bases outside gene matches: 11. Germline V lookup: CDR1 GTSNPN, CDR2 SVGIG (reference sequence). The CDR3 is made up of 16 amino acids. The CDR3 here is CAWRLRGLAGANEQFF. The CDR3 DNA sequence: TGTGCCTGGAGGTTAAGAGGGCTAGCGGGAGCCAATGAGCAGTTCTTC.

The CDR3 DNA follows: TGTGCCAGCAGTCCGACAGGTCCGAATTCACCCCTCCACTTT. As protein: CASSPTGPNSPLHF. The genes are TRBV28 and TRBJ1-6; weak D call: TRBD1 (6 bases). CDR3 length equals 14 residues. Trimming shortened V by 5 bases and J by 7 bases, and 12 bases separated the two germline ends. Germline loops: CDR1 MDHEN, CDR2 SYDVKM.

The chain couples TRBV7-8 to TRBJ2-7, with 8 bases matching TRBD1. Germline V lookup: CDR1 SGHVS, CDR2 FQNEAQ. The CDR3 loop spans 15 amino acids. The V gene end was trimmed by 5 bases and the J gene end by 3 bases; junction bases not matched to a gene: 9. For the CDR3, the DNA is TGTGCCAGCAGCCCGATGACAGGGGAGAGCTACGAGCAGTACTTC. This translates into CASSPMTGESYEQYF.

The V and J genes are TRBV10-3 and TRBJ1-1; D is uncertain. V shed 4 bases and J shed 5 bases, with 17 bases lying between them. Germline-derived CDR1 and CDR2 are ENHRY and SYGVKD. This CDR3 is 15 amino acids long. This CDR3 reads CAISGVRGNATEAFF. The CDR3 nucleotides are TGTGCCATCAGTGGCGTCCGGGGAAACGCGACTGAAGCTTTCTTT.

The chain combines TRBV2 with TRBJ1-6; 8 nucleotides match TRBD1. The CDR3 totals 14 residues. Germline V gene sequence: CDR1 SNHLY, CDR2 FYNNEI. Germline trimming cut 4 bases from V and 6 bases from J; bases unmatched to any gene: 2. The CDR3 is CASSGDRFNSPLHF. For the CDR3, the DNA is TGTGCCAGCAGTGGGGACAGGTTTAATTCACCCCTCCACTTT.